The following is a TCR beta chain sequence with its context. The antigen is not known. This CDR3 is built from 14 residues. Germline V gene sequence: CDR1 MNHEY, CDR2 SVGAGI. V was trimmed by 2 bases and J by 0 bases, leaving 7 bases between them. Use of 60 Vbeta and 13 Jbeta primers characterized the PCR. Generated by immunoSEQ multiplex PCR, the TCRdb table keeps only in-frame clones and is missing some. Among some 190,000 clones listed, roughly four fifths were seen once. The sample is drawn from a study of cytomegalovirus exposure and HLA in healthy donors. Study-wide results and caveats: Analyses of presence and absence presupposed an approximately uniform sequencing depth across donors. Exclusion applied to some V segments, including TRBV6-2 and TRBV6-3, as they were indistinguishable. Per a prior analysis, the majority of TCR beta V segments were productive roughly 90% or roughly 30% of the time.

The sample comprised PBMCs. The chain recombines TRBV6-5 with TRBJ1-2; D not certain. This TCR was recovered from a man between 18 and 35 years old in good health and CMV-seronegative. CDR3 DNA sequence: TGTGCCAGCAGTTACGGGCAGACTAACTATGGCTACACCTTC. This gives the protein CASSYGQTNYGYTF.